This T cell receptor (beta chain) was obtained from a study of T cell repertoires in cytomegalovirus infection. Across the whole study: The authors used CMV epitopes that were HLA-C-restricted (recently identified) and HLA-B-restricted (well studied). Based on public TCR beta signatures, there were indications of CMV infection and of a matching HLA type.

Comments on this clonotype: The antigen is unknown.

TCRdb fed the reads into MiXCR, producing one record per CDR3 protein. The sample has approximately 65,000 distinct CDR3 sequences, about 19% seen once. Germline loops: CDR1 MDHEN, CDR2 SYDVKM. The CDR3 loop spans 15 amino acids. The V end was cut by 4 bases, the J end by 6 bases, with 19 bases between. Here the sequenced sample was CD8+ T cells from cultured PBMCs, taken from culture after CMV antigen stimulation. This sequence was found in a human donor in good health (CMV status not recorded). Some clones in this sample may be carry-over from other donors' samples. The chain employs TRBV28 and TRBJ2-7; tentative D call: TRBD2 (6 bases). The DNA of the CDR3 is TGTGCCAGCAGTTCGTCGGGGACTGGGATATCCGAGCAGTACTTC. Its protein is CASSSSGTGISEQYF.